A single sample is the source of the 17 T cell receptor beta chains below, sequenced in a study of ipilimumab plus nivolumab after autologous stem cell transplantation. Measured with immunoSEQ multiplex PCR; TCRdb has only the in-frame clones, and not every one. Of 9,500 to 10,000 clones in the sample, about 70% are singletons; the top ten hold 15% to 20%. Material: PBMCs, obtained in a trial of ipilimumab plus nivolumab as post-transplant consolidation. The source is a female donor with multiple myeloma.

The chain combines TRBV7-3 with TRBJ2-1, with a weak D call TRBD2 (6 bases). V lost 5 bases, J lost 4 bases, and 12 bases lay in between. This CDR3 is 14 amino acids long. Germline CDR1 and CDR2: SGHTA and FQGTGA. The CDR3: CASSHGEAYNEQFF. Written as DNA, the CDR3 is TGTGCCAGCAGCCACGGGGAGGCTTACAATGAGCAGTTCTTC.

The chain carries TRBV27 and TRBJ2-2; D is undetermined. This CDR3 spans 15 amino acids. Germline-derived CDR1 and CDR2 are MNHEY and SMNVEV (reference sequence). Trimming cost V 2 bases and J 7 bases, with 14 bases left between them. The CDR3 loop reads CASSLSDPKGGELFF. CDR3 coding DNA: TGTGCCAGCAGTTTAAGCGACCCTAAGGGCGGGGAGCTGTTTTTT.

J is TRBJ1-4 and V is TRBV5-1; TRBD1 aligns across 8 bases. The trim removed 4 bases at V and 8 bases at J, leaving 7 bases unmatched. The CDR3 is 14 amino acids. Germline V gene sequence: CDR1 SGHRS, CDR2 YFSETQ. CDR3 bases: TGCGCCAGCAGCCTAAAGACAGGGGAAGAAAAACTGTTTTTT. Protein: CASSLKTGEEKLFF.

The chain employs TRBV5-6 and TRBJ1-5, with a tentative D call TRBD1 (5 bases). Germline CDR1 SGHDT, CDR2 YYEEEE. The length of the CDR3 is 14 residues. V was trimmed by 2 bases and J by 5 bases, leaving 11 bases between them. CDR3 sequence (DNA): TGTGCCAGCAGCTTCCAGGGTAACGATCAGCCCCAGCATTTT. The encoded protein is CASSFQGNDQPQHF.

The CDR3 protein is CASSPAADTQYF. The CDR3 DNA reads TGTGCCAGCAGCCCTGCTGCAGATACGCAGTATTTT. This chain connects TRBV28 to TRBJ2-3; unclear D gene. Trimming cost V 6 bases and J 4 bases, with 8 bases left between them. Germline V CDR1 and CDR2: MDHEN, SYDVKM. The CDR3 consists of 12 residues.

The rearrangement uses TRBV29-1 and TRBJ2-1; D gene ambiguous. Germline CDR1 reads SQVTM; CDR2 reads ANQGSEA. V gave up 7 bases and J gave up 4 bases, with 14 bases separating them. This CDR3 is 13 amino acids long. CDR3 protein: CSAPNGVYNEQFF. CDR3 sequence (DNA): TGCAGCGCCCCCAATGGGGTATACAATGAGCAGTTCTTC.

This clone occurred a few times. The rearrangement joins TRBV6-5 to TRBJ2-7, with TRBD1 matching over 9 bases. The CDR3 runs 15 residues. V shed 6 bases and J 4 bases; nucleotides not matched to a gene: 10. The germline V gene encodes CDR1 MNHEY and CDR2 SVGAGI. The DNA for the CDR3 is TGTGCCAGCAGCCTGGGGGGGACAGGGAGGTACGAGCAGTACTTC. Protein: CASSLGGTGRYEQYF.

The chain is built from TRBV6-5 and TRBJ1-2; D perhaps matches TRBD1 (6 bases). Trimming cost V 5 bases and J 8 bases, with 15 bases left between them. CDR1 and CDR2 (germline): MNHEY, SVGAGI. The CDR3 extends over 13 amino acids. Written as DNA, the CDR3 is TGTGCCAGCAGTACAGGGTTTGATTCGGGCTACACCTTC. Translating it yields CASSTGFDSGYTF.

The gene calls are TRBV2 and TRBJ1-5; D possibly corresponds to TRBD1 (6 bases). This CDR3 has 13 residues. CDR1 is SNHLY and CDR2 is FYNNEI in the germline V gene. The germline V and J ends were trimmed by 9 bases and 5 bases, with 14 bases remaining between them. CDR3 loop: CASTQGWDQPQHF. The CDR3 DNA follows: TGTGCCAGTACACAGGGTTGGGATCAGCCCCAGCATTTT. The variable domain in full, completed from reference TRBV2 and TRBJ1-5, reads EPEVTQTPSHQVTQMGQEVILRCVPISNHLYFYWYRQILGQKVEFLVSFYNNEISEKSEIFDDQFSVERPDGSNFTLKIRSTKLEDSAMYFCASTQGWDQPQHFGDGTRLSIL.

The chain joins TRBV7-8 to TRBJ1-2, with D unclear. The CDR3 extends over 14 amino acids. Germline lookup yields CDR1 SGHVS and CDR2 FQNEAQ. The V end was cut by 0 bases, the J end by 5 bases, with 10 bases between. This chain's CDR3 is CASSLATAQYGYTF. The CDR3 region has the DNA TGTGCCAGCAGCTTAGCGACTGCTCAATATGGCTACACCTTC.

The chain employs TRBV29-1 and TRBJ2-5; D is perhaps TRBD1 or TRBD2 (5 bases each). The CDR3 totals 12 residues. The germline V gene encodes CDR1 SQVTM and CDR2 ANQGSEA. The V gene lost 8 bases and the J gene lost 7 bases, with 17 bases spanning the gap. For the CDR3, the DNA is TGCAGCATTACCGGGACCAGTGGGACCCAGTACTTC. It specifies CSITGTSGTQYF.

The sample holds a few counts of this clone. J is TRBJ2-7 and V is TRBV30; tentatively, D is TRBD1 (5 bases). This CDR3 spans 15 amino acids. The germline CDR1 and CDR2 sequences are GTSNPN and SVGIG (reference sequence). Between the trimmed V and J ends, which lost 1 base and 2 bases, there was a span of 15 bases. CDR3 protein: CAWSGWAGKTYEQYF. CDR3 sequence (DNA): TGTGCCTGGAGTGGATGGGCAGGGAAAACCTACGAGCAGTACTTC.

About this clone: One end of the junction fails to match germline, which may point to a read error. CDR3 sequence (DNA): TGTGCCAGCTCGCCACGGACCGAGGCAACTAATGAAAAACTGTTTTTT. It specifies CASSPRTEATNEKLFF. This rearrangement joins TRBV18 to TRBJ1-4; no definite D call. This CDR3 is 16 amino acids long. CDR1 is KGHSH and CDR2 is LQKENI in the germline V gene.

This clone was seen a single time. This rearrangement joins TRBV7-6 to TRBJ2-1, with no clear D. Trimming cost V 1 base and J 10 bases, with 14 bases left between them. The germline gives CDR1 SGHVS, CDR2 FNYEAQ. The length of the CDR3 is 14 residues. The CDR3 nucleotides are TGTGCCAGCAGCTTAGACTCTAGACAACAAGAGCAGTTCTTC. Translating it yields CASSLDSRQQEQFF. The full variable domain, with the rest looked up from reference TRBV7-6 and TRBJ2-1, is GAGVSQSPRYKVTKRGQDVALRCDPISGHVSLYWYRQALGQGPEFLTYFNYEAQQDKSGLPNDRFSAERPEGSISTLTIQRTEQRDSAMYRCASSLDSRQQEQFFGPGTRLTVL.

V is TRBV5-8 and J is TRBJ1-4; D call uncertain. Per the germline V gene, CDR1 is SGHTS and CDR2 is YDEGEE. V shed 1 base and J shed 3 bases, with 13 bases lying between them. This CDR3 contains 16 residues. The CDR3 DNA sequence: TGTGCCAGCAGCTTGTGGGTAAACGGCCCTAATGAAAAACTGTTTTTT. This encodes CASSLWVNGPNEKLFF.

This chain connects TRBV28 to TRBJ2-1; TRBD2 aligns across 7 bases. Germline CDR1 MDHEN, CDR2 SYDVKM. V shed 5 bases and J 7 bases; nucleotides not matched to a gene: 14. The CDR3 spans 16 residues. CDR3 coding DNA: TGTGCCAGCAGTCCTCGGGGGGACTTAGCTCGTAATGAGCAGTTCTTC. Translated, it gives CASSPRGDLARNEQFF.

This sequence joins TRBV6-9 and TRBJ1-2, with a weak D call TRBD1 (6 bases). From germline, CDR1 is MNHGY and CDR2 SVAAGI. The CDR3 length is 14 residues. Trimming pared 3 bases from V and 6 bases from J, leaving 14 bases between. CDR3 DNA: TGTGCCAGCAGTTACGGCAGGGGTCAGCATGGCTACACCTTC. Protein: CASSYGRGQHGYTF.